The 20 T cell receptor beta chains listed next were all sequenced from one sample in a study of blood T cell repertoires in COVID-19. TCRdb's copy holds only in-frame clones and misses some; the assay was immunoSEQ multiplex PCR. The sample lists 200,000 to 250,000 clones; 80% to 85% were seen once. The sequencing input was PBMCs or T cells enriched from blood (not recorded which). All receptors derive from a woman aged 45-65 years with acute COVID-19.

This rearrangement joins TRBV7-2 to TRBJ2-5; 10 positions agree with TRBD1. Germline CDR1 is SGHTA and CDR2 is FQGNSA. The CDR3 contains 15 residues. V lost 2 bases, J lost 4 bases, and 4 bases stayed unmatched. Here the CDR3 DNA reads TGTGCCAGCAGCTTATTAAGGACAGGGGGAGAGACCCAGTACTTC. Encoded protein: CASSLLRTGGETQYF.

The rearrangement uses TRBV10-3 and TRBJ2-1; 8 nucleotides line up with TRBD2. V shed 5 bases and J 7 bases; nucleotides not matched to a gene: 4. CDR3 length: 13 amino acids. Looked up from germline, CDR1 is ENHRY and CDR2 is SYGVKD. As DNA, the CDR3 is TGTGCCATCAGTTCGGGACTAGAAAATGAGCAGTTCTTC. Amino acid sequence: CAISSGLENEQFF.

The gene calls are TRBV2 and TRBJ1-3; 8 bases match TRBD1. The germline V gene has CDR1 SNHLY and CDR2 FYNNEI. The trim removed 5 bases at V and 0 bases at J, leaving 6 bases unmatched. The CDR3 is made up of 16 amino acids. CDR3 sequence reads: CASSFGQGFSGNTIYF. CDR3 DNA sequence: TGTGCCAGCAGTTTCGGACAGGGATTCTCTGGAAACACCATATATTTT.

The chain carries TRBV3-1 (or the pseudogene TRBV3-2) and TRBJ1-1, with D possibly being TRBD1 (5 bases). The CDR3 has 15 amino acids. Germline V gives CDR1 LGHDT, CDR2 YNNKEL (reference sequence). V was cut by 0 bases and J by 0 bases, with 8 bases left in between. The CDR3 is CASSQDGGVNTEAFF. CDR3 sequence (DNA): TGTGCCAGCAGCCAAGACGGAGGGGTGAACACTGAAGCTTTCTTT.

The V call is TRBV5-4, the J call TRBJ2-5, with D possibly matching TRBD2 (5 bases). Trimming took off 4 bases at V and 5 bases at J, with 18 bases between the two ends. Per the germline V gene, CDR1 is SGHNT and CDR2 is YYREEE (reference sequence). This CDR3 is 15 amino acids long. CDR3 bases: TGTGCCAGCAGCCGTAGCGCATTCGAATGGGAGACCCAGTACTTC. Protein: CASSRSAFEWETQYF.

This rearrangement joins TRBV28 to TRBJ1-5, with 7 nucleotides matching TRBD1. V dropped 5 bases and J dropped 10; count of bases not matched to a gene: 11. The CDR3 spans 14 residues. Looked up from germline, CDR1 is MDHEN and CDR2 is SYDVKM. The CDR3: CASSPGQWIFPQHF. The CDR3 DNA is TGTGCCAGCAGTCCGGGACAGTGGATCTTTCCCCAGCATTTT.

The J gene is TRBJ2-1, the V gene TRBV29-1; D is uncertain. The V gene's germline CDR1 is SQVTM and CDR2 ANQGSEA. Trimming removed 4 bases from V and 3 bases from J, with 10 bases in between. The CDR3 contains 13 residues. The CDR3 DNA follows: TGCAGCGTTGGAGCTAGGTTCTACAATGAGCAGTTCTTC. Translating it yields CSVGARFYNEQFF.

This sequence joins TRBV15 and TRBJ2-1, with 16 bases that match TRBD2. V trimming: 1 base; J trimming: 7 bases; junction bases outside the gene matches: 7. This CDR3 region has 18 residues. In germline, CDR1 is LNHNV, CDR2 YYDKDF (reference sequence). CDR3 loop: CATSRVGTSGRARNEQFF. In DNA, the CDR3 is TGTGCCACCAGCAGAGTAGGGACTAGCGGGAGGGCCAGAAATGAGCAGTTCTTC.

The chain is built from TRBV11-1 and TRBJ1-2, with D possibly matching TRBD1 (5 bases). CDR3 length: 13 residues. Trimming removed 0 bases from V and 8 bases from J, with 10 bases in between. Germline values: CDR1 SGHAT, CDR2 FQDESV (reference sequence). CDR3 nucleotide sequence: TGTGCCAGCAGCTTAGCGCTGGCAGGGGGCTACACCTTC. Translation gives CASSLALAGGYTF.

This chain uses TRBV7-6 with TRBJ2-7, with 14 nucleotides matching TRBD2. Trimming took 4 bases from V and 3 from J; bases not matched to a gene: 14. The CDR3 extends over 19 amino acids. Per the germline V gene, CDR1 is SGHVS and CDR2 is FNYEAQ. In nucleotides, the CDR3 is TGTGCCAGCAGCTCGGGCCTCCCGGGACTAGCGGGGGCCAACTACGAGCAGTACTTC. Its translation is CASSSGLPGLAGANYEQYF.

The chain joins TRBV7-6 to TRBJ2-3; 7 bases are shared with TRBD1. This CDR3 has 15 residues. Per germline, CDR1 SGHVS and CDR2 FNYEAQ. With V trimmed by 3 bases and J by 3 bases, 6 bases remained unmatched. The CDR3 DNA sequence: TGTGCCAGCAGCTTGGTGGGGACAGTGACAGATACGCAGTATTTT. Translation: CASSLVGTVTDTQYF.

In its sample, this clone was seen once. This chain uses TRBV18 with TRBJ1-1, with D possibly being TRBD1 (5 bases). V was trimmed by 1 base and J by 7 bases, leaving 16 bases between them. CDR3 length: 15 amino acids. Germline loops: CDR1 KGHSH, CDR2 LQKENI. The CDR3 coding sequence is TGTGCCAGCTCACCACTTGGGGCAAACCCCATTGAAGCTTTCTTT. It translates to CASSPLGANPIEAFF. The whole variable domain, filled in from reference TRBV18 and TRBJ1-1, reads NAGVMQNPRHLVRRRGQEARLRCSPMKGHSHVYWYRQLPEEGLKFMVYLQKENIIDESGMPKERFSAEFPKEGPSILRIQQVVRGDSAAYFCASSPLGANPIEAFFGQGTRLTVV.

This chain links TRBV11-3 with TRBJ2-3; 10 bases agree with TRBD2. Germline values: CDR1 SGHNT, CDR2 YENEEA. The J segment lost 6 bases and the V segment lost 1 base, leaving 7 bases of the junction unmatched. The CDR3 is made up of 16 amino acids. The DNA of the CDR3 is TGTGCCAGCAGCTTAGCGTCTAGCGGGGGTTGGGATACGCAGTATTTT. Encoded protein: CASSLASSGGWDTQYF.

On this clone: Within the sample, other DNA sequences also encode this same CDR3. This chain uses TRBV7-9 with TRBJ2-2, with 7 bases aligning to TRBD1. The CDR3 is made up of 15 amino acids. The germline V gene has CDR1 SEHNR and CDR2 FQNEAQ (reference sequence). J was trimmed by 5 bases and V by 6 bases; bases with no gene match: 9. CDR3 residues: CASSSPGQRTGELFF. For the CDR3, the DNA is TGTGCCAGCAGTTCCCCGGGACAGCGGACCGGGGAGCTGTTTTTT.

The rearrangement links TRBV14 to TRBJ2-3; D is possibly TRBD1 (5 bases). This CDR3 is 15 amino acids long. V was shortened by 1 base and J by 6 bases, with 14 bases between the two germline ends. Per the germline V gene, CDR1 is SGHDN and CDR2 is FVKESK. The CDR3 region is CASSQGWGPADTQYF. The DNA for the CDR3 is TGTGCCAGCAGCCAAGGGTGGGGCCCCGCGGATACGCAGTATTTT.

This rearrangement joins TRBV5-4 to TRBJ1-2; TRBD1 matches at 8 bases. Germline CDR1 and CDR2: SGHNT and YYREEE (reference sequence). This CDR3 region has 15 residues. V lost 0 bases to trimming and J lost 8 bases; unmatched junction nucleotides: 9. The CDR3 loop is CASSLEQGVQYGYTF. As DNA, the CDR3 is TGTGCCAGCAGCTTGGAACAGGGGGTTCAATACGGCTACACCTTC.

CDR3 bases: TGCGCCAGCAGCTTGGTCTCGCGGGAGGGAGAGACCCAGTACTTC. Protein sequence: CASSLVSREGETQYF. This chain connects TRBV5-1 to TRBJ2-5; TRBD2 agrees at 9 bases. The germline V gene encodes CDR1 SGHRS and CDR2 YFSETQ. The CDR3 sequence is 15 residues long. Trimming removed 0 bases from V and 4 bases from J; junction bases left unmatched: 4.

This sequence joins TRBV6-4 and TRBJ1-1; D is uncertain. The V end lost 2 bases, the J end lost 1 base, and 5 bases lay between the germline ends. This CDR3 contains 13 residues. Germline CDR1 reads MRHNA; CDR2 reads SNTAGT. The CDR3 DNA is TGTGCCAGCAGTGACCAGGCGAACACTGAAGCTTTCTTT. It encodes CASSDQANTEAFF.

The DNA for the CDR3 is TGTGCCAGCAGCCCCAGGTGGGGACTAGCGGGGCCCCAAGAGACCCAGTACTTC. Translation: CASSPRWGLAGPQETQYF. The J gene is TRBJ2-5, the V gene TRBV7-2, with TRBD2 matching over 13 bases. Germline CDR1 reads SGHTA; CDR2 reads FQGNSA. There are 18 residues in the CDR3. V lost 5 bases, J lost 1 base, and 10 bases stayed unmatched.

This clone was detected only a few times. The chain links TRBV28 to TRBJ1-4, with TRBD1 matching over 9 bases. Germline-derived CDR1 and CDR2 are MDHEN and SYDVKM. V trimming: 7 bases; J trimming: 7 bases; junction bases outside the gene matches: 10. This CDR3 has 15 residues. DNA for the CDR3: TGTGCCAGCACCACTTCCTGGACAGGGGCTGAAAAACTGTTTTTT. Translated, it gives CASTTSWTGAEKLFF.